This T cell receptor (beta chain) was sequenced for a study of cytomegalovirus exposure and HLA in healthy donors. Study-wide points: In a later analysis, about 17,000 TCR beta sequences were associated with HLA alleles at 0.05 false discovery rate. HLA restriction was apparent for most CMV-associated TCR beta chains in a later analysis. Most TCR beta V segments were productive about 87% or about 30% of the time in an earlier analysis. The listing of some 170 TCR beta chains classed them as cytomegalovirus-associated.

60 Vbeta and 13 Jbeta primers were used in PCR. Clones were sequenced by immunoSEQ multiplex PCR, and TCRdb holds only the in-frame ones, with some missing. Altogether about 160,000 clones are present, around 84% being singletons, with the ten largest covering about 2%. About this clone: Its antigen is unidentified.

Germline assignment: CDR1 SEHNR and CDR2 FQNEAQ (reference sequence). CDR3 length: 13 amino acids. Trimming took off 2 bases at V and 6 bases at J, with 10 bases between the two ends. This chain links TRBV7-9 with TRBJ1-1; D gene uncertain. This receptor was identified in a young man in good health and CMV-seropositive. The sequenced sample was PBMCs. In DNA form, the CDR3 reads TGTGCCAGCAGCTTACGGGTGCTCGCTGAAGCTTTCTTT. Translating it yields CASSLRVLAEAFF.